The source of this T cell receptor (beta chain) is a study of regulatory T cells in long-lasting Graves disease. This sample's time point: newly diagnosed GD, antithyroid drugs for less than 3 months. PBMCs provided the RNA from which the TCR library was made. Per the germline V gene, CDR1 is MNHEY and CDR2 is SMNVEV (reference sequence). V gave up 0 bases and J gave up 5 bases, with 7 bases separating them. The CDR3 runs 13 residues. This clonotype occurred many times. Through Arm-PCR of CDR3 regions and iRepertoire HTBI primers, TCR beta libraries were built. TCRdb re-analysed the multiplex PCR reads in MiXCR, keeping a single row per CDR3 protein. The sample comprises 500,000 to 700,000 distinct CDR3 sequences, 16% of which are singletons, and about 18% rests with the top ten. These data also featured in a second study, about T cells in Graves' hyperthyroidism and ophthalmopathy. Per that study: Stable hyperthyroidism was told apart from ophthalmopathy by a model built on 13 V-J features. Ophthalmopathy, as predicted by the model, came a median roughly 6.3 months after the prediction.

The specimen comprised peripheral blood mononuclear cells (PBMCs), sampled at new diagnosis, from a patient treated with antithyroid drugs. The rearrangement links TRBV27 to TRBJ1-1; tentatively, D is TRBD1 (5 bases). The clonotype was recovered from a woman aged 30 to 39 with Graves disease. The CDR3 nucleotides read TGTGCCAGCAGTTTATCGTGGGGGACTGAAGCTTTCTTT. Translation gives CASSLSWGTEAFF.